The rows below give T cell receptor beta chains drawn from one sample of a study of blood T cell repertoires in COVID-19. Assay: immunoSEQ multiplex PCR; the TCRdb copy retains only in-frame clones and omits some. The sample includes some 340,000 clones, roughly nine tenths of them seen just once. The sample consisted of PBMCs or T cells enriched from blood (not recorded which). These receptors were collected from a woman aged 25 to 39 who had been exposed to COVID-19. Both conserved end residues are trimmed from each CDR3. Fields, in order: J gene, D gene, V gene, CDR3 protein. The D gene is left open where the match is weak.

j_call: TRBJ1-1; d_call: TRBD1; v_call: TRBV5-1; cdr3_aa: ASSPRTGENTEAF
j_call: TRBJ2-5; d_call: -; v_call: TRBV12-3/TRBV12-4; cdr3_aa: ASSFTGRVTQY
j_call: TRBJ2-7; d_call: -; v_call: TRBV2; cdr3_aa: ASSVPGQVAGRAYEQY
j_call: TRBJ1-1; d_call: -; v_call: TRBV2; cdr3_aa: ASTILQGSEAF
j_call: TRBJ1-2; d_call: TRBD1; v_call: TRBV7-9; cdr3_aa: ASSLEHDRGYGYT
j_call: TRBJ1-1; d_call: TRBD1; v_call: TRBV3-1/TRBV3-2; cdr3_aa: ASSEDRGTEAF
j_call: TRBJ2-2; d_call: -; v_call: TRBV9; cdr3_aa: ASSVQGANTGELF
j_call: TRBJ1-5; d_call: -; v_call: TRBV5-8; cdr3_aa: ASDKQGHGNQPQH
j_call: TRBJ2-7; d_call: TRBD1; v_call: TRBV6-5; cdr3_aa: ASTVTGDYEQY
j_call: TRBJ2-1; d_call: -; v_call: TRBV30; cdr3_aa: AWGGRRSSYNEQF
j_call: TRBJ1-2; d_call: -; v_call: TRBV10-3; cdr3_aa: AITRGRDYGYT
j_call: TRBJ1-2; d_call: TRBD1; v_call: TRBV27; cdr3_aa: ASSSILDRGYGYT
j_call: TRBJ1-2; d_call: -; v_call: TRBV11-3; cdr3_aa: ASSLRPVTPAGYGYT
j_call: TRBJ2-1; d_call: -; v_call: TRBV29-1; cdr3_aa: SVEGGYSSYNEQF
j_call: TRBJ1-1; d_call: TRBD1; v_call: TRBV10-3; cdr3_aa: AISGGQANTEAF
j_call: TRBJ2-1; d_call: TRBD2; v_call: TRBV5-1; cdr3_aa: ASSQGLAGGPSSYNEQF